Included here is one T cell receptor beta chain sequence, with context. The data were taken from a study of glioma-infiltrating T cells after dendritic cell vaccination. Whole-study context: Between the early 2000s and the early 2010s, patients got autologous tumor lysate-pulsed dendritic cell vaccines. Patients received three intradermal dendritic cell vaccine injections at biweekly intervals.

Primers: 60 V beta forward and 13 J beta reverse. Data came from immunoSEQ multiplex PCR; TCRdb stores just in-frame clones and leaves some out. The sample holds about 82,000 clones, about 90% seen once. Blood PBMC samples: pre-vaccination, two weeks post third vaccination, and at tumor progression. CDR3 length equals 18 residues. Germline-derived CDR1 and CDR2 are MNHEY and SMNVEV (reference sequence). V lost 6 bases, J lost 1 base, and 9 bases stayed unmatched. The chain couples TRBV27 to TRBJ2-4; 13 bases fit TRBD2. The source is a human donor with glioblastoma. Source: blood, taken before dendritic cell vaccination. CDR3 region: CASRPTSGGAGAKNIQYF. CDR3 nucleotides: TGTGCCAGCAGGCCCACTAGCGGGGGGGCAGGGGCCAAAAACATTCAGTACTTC.